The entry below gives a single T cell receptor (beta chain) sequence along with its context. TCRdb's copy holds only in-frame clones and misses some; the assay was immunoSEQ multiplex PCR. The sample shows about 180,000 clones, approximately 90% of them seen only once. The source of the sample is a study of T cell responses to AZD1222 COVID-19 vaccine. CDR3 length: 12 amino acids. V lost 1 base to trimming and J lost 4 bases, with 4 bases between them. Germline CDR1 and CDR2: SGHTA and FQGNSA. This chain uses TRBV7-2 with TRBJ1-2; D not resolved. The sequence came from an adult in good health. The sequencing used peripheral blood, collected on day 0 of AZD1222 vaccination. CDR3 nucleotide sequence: TGTGCCAGCAGCTTAGACGGCTATGGCTACACCTTC. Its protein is CASSLDGYGYTF.